Below are 15 T cell receptor beta chains sequenced from a single sample in a study of vaccination and CD4 T cells after COVID-19. Documented treatment: roughly nine-day PBMC culture with coronavirus spike peptide pools or control peptides (ViraFEST assay). The Oncomine TCR Beta short-read assay was what sequenced the DNA obtained from cultured CD4+ T cells. TCRdb analysed the PCR reads with MiXCR anew, one entry per CDR3 protein. The sample includes about 15,000 distinct CDR3 sequences, roughly 50% of them seen just once. Their recognized antigens are unknown. Sequences were derived from CD4+ T cells from blood, cultured in vitro, sampled before SARS-CoV-2 vaccination. The receptors were gathered from a human donor who had recovered from COVID-19.

The J gene is TRBJ1-4, the V gene TRBV28; TRBD1 matches 7 bases. The CDR3 runs 13 residues. The ends lost 5 bases at V and 8 bases at J; junction bases unmatched: 5. In germline, CDR1 is MDHEN, CDR2 SYDVKM. The CDR3 DNA sequence: TGTGCCAGCAGTCCCGGGACAGCAGAAAAACTGTTTTTT. Amino acids: CASSPGTAEKLFF.

This clonotype occurred once. The chain joins TRBV29-1 to TRBJ2-7; no definite D call. Germline V lookup: CDR1 SQVTM, CDR2 ANQGSEA. V shed 2 bases and J shed 7 bases, with 12 bases lying between them. This CDR3 region has 12 residues. The CDR3 nucleotides are TGCAGCGTTGAATCCACGGGCGTAGAGCAGTACTTC. Translated: CSVESTGVEQYF.

The chain joins TRBV20-1 to TRBJ2-1; maybe TRBD2 (6 bases). The germline CDR1 and CDR2 sequences are DFQATT and SNEGSKA (reference sequence). The germline V and J ends were trimmed by 0 bases and 6 bases, with 27 bases remaining between them. This CDR3 comprises 19 residues. CDR3 sequence reads: CSARDVMGGISFGGNEQFF. Here the CDR3 DNA reads TGCAGTGCTAGAGATGTAATGGGCGGGATCTCGTTCGGGGGCAATGAGCAGTTCTTC.

The rearrangement joins TRBV6-1 to TRBJ1-1; TRBD1 aligns across 11 bases. The CDR3 is 16 residues long. V dropped 6 bases and J dropped 4; count of bases not matched to a gene: 10. Germline loops: CDR1 MNHNS, CDR2 SASEGT. The CDR3 region has the DNA TGTGCCAGCAGATGGGACAGGGGGATCGTTGGCACTGAAGCTTTCTTT. It encodes CASRWDRGIVGTEAFF.

The chain is built from TRBV2 and TRBJ1-2, with D unclear. The germline V gene has CDR1 SNHLY and CDR2 FYNNEI. This CDR3 is 16 amino acids long. Trimming took off 0 bases at V and 2 bases at J, with 13 bases between the two ends. CDR3 bases: TGTGCCAGCAGTGAAGCGCGGCAGGCGATGAACTATGGCTACACCTTC. The encoded protein is CASSEARQAMNYGYTF.

The rearrangement uses TRBV19 and TRBJ2-2; D may be TRBD2 (5 bases). From germline, CDR1 is LNHDA and CDR2 SQIVND (reference sequence). Trimming removed 5 bases from V and 2 bases from J, with 12 bases in between. The CDR3 has 15 amino acids. This chain's CDR3 is CASSATGINTGELFF. The CDR3 DNA is TGTGCCAGTAGTGCAACCGGGATAAACACCGGGGAGCTGTTTTTT.

The V call is TRBV18, the J call TRBJ2-2; TRBD2 might be the D (5 bases). The CDR3 extends over 14 amino acids. V was pared by 3 bases and J by 9 bases, with 14 bases between. Per the germline V gene, CDR1 is KGHSH and CDR2 is LQKENI. The CDR3 region has the DNA TGTGCCAGCTCACCTCGGGAAGGCAAACGGGAGCTGTTTTTT. This codes for CASSPREGKRELFF. Complete variable domain (other parts from reference TRBV18 and TRBJ2-2): NAGVMQNPRHLVRRRGQEARLRCSPMKGHSHVYWYRQLPEEGLKFMVYLQKENIIDESGMPKERFSAEFPKEGPSILRIQQVVRGDSAAYFCASSPREGKRELFFGEGSRLTVL.

CDR3 DNA sequence: TGTGCCATCAGTGAGTCGGGCCAGGGTGAGGATGAGCAGTTCTTC. It encodes CAISESGQGEDEQFF. The chain is built from TRBV10-3 and TRBJ2-1; D is possibly TRBD1 (5 bases). The CDR3 covers 15 residues. The V and J ends lost 0 bases and 8 bases respectively, with 14 bases between them. From germline, CDR1 is ENHRY and CDR2 SYGVKD.

The chain recombines TRBV7-9 with TRBJ2-5; TRBD2 is a possible D gene (6 bases). The CDR3 length is 13 residues. Germline V lookup: CDR1 SEHNR, CDR2 FQNEAQ (reference sequence). With 0 bases removed from V and 5 bases from J, the gap between germline ends came to 7 bases. The CDR3, as DNA: TGTGCCAGCAGCTTAGCTGGGGGGGAGACCCAGTACTTC. It specifies CASSLAGGETQYF.

This rearrangement joins TRBV11-2 to TRBJ2-4; D tentatively fits TRBD1 or TRBD2 (7 bases each). Germline V CDR1 and CDR2: SGHAT, FQNNGV. The CDR3 is 16 amino acids. V shed 10 bases and J shed 0 bases, with 19 bases lying between them. CDR3 coding DNA: TGTGCCACCGGAACTTTCAGGGGGGGAGCCAAAAACATTCAGTACTTC. Translating gives CATGTFRGGAKNIQYF. Combining the CDR3 with reference TRBV11-2 and TRBJ2-4 gives the whole variable domain EAGVAQSPRYKIIEKRQSVAFWCNPISGHATLYWYQQILGQGPKLLIQFQNNGVVDDSQLPKDRFSAERLKGVDSTLKIQPAKLEDSAVYLCATGTFRGGAKNIQYFGAGTRLSVL.

This clonotype was found once. It is unclear where the CDR3 begins or ends on the DNA, so no DNA is shown, and the CDR3 is as TCRdb lists it. The chain carries TRBV7-5 and TRBJ2-2; the table names TRBD2, a call not compared with the DNA. TRBV7-5 is given as a pseudogene. The CDR3 region is 24 residues in length, termini included. Here the CDR3 reads CISVPEAYKFALAGPVINTGELFF.

The V gene is TRBV2, the J gene TRBJ1-5; 7 positions match TRBD1. V trimming: 8 bases; J trimming: 6 bases; junction bases outside the gene matches: 7. The length of the CDR3 is 13 residues. Germline V CDR1 and CDR2: SNHLY, FYNNEI. CDR3: CASAQGGSQPQHF. The CDR3 coding sequence is TGTGCCAGCGCGCAGGGGGGATCTCAGCCCCAGCATTTT.

V and J are TRBV2 and TRBJ2-4; D call uncertain. V was clipped by 2 bases and J by 1 base, with 9 bases between them. CDR1 SNHLY and CDR2 FYNNEI come from the germline V gene. The CDR3 extends over 15 amino acids. CDR3 sequence (DNA): TGTGCCAGCAGTGAATTTAGGGCCGCCAAAAACATTCAGTACTTC. Translated: CASSEFRAAKNIQYF.

V is TRBV20-1 and J is TRBJ2-4, with D uncertain. This CDR3 contains 11 residues. Germline V gene lookup returns CDR1 DFQATT and CDR2 SNEGSKA (reference sequence). Between the trimmed V and J ends, which lost 7 bases and 0 bases, there was a span of 4 bases. The CDR3 region has the DNA TGCAGTGGTCGAGCCAAAAACATTCAGTACTTC. Translated, it gives CSGRAKNIQYF.

The chain is built from TRBV28 and TRBJ1-4, with 10 bases that match TRBD1. Germline V gene lookup returns CDR1 MDHEN and CDR2 SYDVKM. J was trimmed by 7 bases and V by 6 bases; bases with no gene match: 8. The CDR3 has 15 amino acids. CDR3 loop: CASSRPGQGTEKLFF. In DNA, the CDR3 is TGTGCCAGCAGCCGACCGGGACAGGGGACTGAAAAACTGTTTTTT. Combining the CDR3 with reference TRBV28 and TRBJ1-4 gives the whole variable domain DVKVTQSSRYLVKRTGEKVFLECVQDMDHENMFWYRQDPGLGLRLIYFSYDVKMKEKGDIPEGYSVSREKKERFSLILESASTNQTSMYLCASSRPGQGTEKLFFGSGTQLSVL.